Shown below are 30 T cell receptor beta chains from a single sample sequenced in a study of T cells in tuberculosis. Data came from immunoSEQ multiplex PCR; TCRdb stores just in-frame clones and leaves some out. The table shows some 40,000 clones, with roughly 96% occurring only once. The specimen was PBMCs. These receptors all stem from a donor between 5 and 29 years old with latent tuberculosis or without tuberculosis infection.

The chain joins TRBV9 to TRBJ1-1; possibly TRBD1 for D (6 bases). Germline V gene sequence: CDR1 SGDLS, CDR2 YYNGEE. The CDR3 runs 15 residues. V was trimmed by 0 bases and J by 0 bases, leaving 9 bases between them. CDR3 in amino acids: CASSVGGRLNTEAFF. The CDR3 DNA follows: TGTGCCAGCAGCGTAGGGGGGCGGTTGAACACTGAAGCTTTCTTT.

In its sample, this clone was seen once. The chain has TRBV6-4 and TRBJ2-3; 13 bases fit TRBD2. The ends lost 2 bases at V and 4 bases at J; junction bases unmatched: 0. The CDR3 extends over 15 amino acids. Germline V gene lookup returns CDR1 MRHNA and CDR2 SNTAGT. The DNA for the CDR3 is TGTGCCAGCAGTGACACTAGCGGGGGGGCAGATACGCAGTATTTT. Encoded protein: CASSDTSGGADTQYF.

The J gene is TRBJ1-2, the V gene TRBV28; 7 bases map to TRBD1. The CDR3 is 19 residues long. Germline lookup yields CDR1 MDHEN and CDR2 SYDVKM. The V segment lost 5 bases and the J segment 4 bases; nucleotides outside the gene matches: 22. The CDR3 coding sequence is TGTGCCAGCAGTCAATTAACCGAGACCGGGACAGCGAGCTTCTATGGCTACACCTTC. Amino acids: CASSQLTETGTASFYGYTF.

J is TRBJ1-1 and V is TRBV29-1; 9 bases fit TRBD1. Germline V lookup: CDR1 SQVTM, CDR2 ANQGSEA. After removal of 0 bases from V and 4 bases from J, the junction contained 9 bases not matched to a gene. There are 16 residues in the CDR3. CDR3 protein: CSVEDLTGGRGTEAFF. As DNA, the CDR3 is TGCAGCGTTGAAGACCTTACAGGGGGCCGAGGCACTGAAGCTTTCTTT.

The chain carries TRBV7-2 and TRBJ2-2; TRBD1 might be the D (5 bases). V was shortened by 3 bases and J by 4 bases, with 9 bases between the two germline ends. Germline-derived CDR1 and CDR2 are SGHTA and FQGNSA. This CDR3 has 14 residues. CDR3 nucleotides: TGTGCCAGCAGCTTTGGACACTTCACCGGGGAGCTGTTTTTT. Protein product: CASSFGHFTGELFF.

The CDR3 sequence: CSVLQGVLNEGLFF. The DNA of the CDR3 is TGCAGCGTTTTACAGGGAGTTCTAAATGAAGGACTGTTTTTT. The chain is built from TRBV29-1 and TRBJ1-4; D perhaps matches TRBD1 (6 bases). Per germline, CDR1 SQVTM and CDR2 ANQGSEA. The V end was cut by 5 bases, the J end by 13 bases, with 23 bases between. The CDR3 runs to 14 residues. Looking up the rest from reference TRBV29-1 and TRBJ1-4 gives the full variable domain: SAVISQKPSRDICQRGTSLTIQCQVDSQVTMMFWYRQQPGQSLTLIATANQGSEATYESGFVIDKFPISRPNLTFSTLTVSNMSPEDSSIYLCSVLQGVLNEGLFFGSGTQLSVL.

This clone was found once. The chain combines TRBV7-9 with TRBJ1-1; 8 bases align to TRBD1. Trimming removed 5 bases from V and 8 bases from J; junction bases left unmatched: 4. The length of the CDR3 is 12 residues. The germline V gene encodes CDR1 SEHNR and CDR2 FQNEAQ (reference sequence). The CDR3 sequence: CASSERTGEAFF. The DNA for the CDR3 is TGTGCCAGCAGCGAGCGGACAGGGGAAGCTTTCTTT.

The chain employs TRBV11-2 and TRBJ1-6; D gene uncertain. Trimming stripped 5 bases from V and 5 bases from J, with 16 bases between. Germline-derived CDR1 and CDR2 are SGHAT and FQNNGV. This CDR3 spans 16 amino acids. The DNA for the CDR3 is TGTGCCAGCAGCCGGACTCCCTTTCGGGATAATTCACCCCTCCACTTT. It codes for CASSRTPFRDNSPLHF.

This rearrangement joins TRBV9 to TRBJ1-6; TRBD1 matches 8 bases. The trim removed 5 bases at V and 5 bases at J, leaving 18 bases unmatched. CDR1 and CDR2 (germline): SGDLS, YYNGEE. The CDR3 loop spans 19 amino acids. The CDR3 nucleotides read TGTGCCAGCAGTGACAGACAGGGGATTTTCAACGGGCATAATTCACCCCTCCACTTT. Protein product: CASSDRQGIFNGHNSPLHF.

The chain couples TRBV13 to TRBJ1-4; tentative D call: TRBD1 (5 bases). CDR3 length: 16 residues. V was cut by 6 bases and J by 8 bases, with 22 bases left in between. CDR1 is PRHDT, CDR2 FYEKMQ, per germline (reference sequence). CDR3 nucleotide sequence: TGTGCCAGCAGTCCTCAAACGGGGGGGTTTAACGAAAAACTGTTTTTT. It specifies CASSPQTGGFNEKLFF.

The CDR3 loop is CASSWGRQGNTGELFF. The CDR3 DNA sequence: TGTGCCAGCAGCTGGGGTCGACAGGGGAATACCGGGGAGCTGTTTTTT. V is TRBV5-4 and J is TRBJ2-2; the match to TRBD1 covers 8 bases. In germline, CDR1 is SGHNT, CDR2 YYREEE (reference sequence). The CDR3 spans 16 residues. V shed 3 bases, J shed 5 bases, and the junction held 9 bases outside the gene matches.

The CDR3 nucleotides are TGTGCCAGCAGCTTTGGCACCAACTCTGGAAACACCATATATTTT. It is translated as CASSFGTNSGNTIYF. The rearrangement joins TRBV5-5 to TRBJ1-3; unclear D gene. CDR1 is SGHKS, CDR2 YYEKEE, per germline (reference sequence). The CDR3 is 15 residues long. Trimming removed 2 bases from V and 0 bases from J, with 9 bases in between.

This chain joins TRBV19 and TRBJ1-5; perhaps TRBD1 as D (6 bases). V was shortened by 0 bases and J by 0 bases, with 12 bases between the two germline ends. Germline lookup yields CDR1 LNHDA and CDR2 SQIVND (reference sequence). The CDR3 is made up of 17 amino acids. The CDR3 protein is CASSIDPGAGSNQPQHF. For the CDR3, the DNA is TGTGCCAGTAGTATAGATCCAGGGGCGGGTAGCAATCAGCCCCAGCATTTT. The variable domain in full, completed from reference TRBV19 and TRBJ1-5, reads DGGITQSPKYLFRKEGQNVTLSCEQNLNHDAMYWYRQDPGQGLRLIYYSQIVNDFQKGDIAEGYSVSREKKESFPLTVTSAQKNPTAFYLCASSIDPGAGSNQPQHFGDGTRLSIL.

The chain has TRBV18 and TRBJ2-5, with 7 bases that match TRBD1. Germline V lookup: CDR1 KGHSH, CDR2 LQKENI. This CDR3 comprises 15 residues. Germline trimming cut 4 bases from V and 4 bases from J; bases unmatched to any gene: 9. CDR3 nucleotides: TGTGCCAGCTCACGAAACAGGGGCGAAGGAGAGACCCAGTACTTC. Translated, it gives CASSRNRGEGETQYF.

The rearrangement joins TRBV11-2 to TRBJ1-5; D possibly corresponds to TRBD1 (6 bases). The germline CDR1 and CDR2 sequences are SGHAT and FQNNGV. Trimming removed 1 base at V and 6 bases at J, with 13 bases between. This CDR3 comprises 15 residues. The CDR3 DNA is TGTGCCAGCAGCTTAGCGGGGGGCAGAGGTCAGCCCCAGCATTTT. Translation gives CASSLAGGRGQPQHF.

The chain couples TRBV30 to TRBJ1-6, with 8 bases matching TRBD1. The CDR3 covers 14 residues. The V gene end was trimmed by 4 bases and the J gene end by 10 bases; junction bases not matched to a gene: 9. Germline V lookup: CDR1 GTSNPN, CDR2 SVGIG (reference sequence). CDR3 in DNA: TGTGCCTGGAAATTGCGGACAGGGTCCTCACCCCTCCACTTT. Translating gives CAWKLRTGSSPLHF.

The CDR3 loop reads CATTPRSTDTQYF. CDR3 bases: TGTGCCACCACTCCTAGGAGCACAGATACGCAGTATTTT. The J gene is TRBJ2-3, the V gene TRBV15; D not resolved. Between the trimmed V and J ends, which lost 7 bases and 0 bases, there was a span of 8 bases. This CDR3 contains 13 residues. Germline values: CDR1 LNHNV, CDR2 YYDKDF (reference sequence).

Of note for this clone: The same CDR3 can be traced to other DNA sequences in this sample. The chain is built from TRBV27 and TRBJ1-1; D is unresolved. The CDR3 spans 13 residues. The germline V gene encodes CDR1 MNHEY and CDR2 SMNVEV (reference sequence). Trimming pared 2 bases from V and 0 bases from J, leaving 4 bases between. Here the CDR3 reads CASSLGMNTEAFF. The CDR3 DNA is TGTGCCAGCAGTTTAGGCATGAACACTGAAGCTTTCTTT.

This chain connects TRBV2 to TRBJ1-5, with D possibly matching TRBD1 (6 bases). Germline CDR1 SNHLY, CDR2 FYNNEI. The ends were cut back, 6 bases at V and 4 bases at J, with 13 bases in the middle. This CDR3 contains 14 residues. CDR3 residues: CASSSGRGNQPQHF. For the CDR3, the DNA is TGTGCCAGCAGCTCCGGCAGGGGAAATCAGCCCCAGCATTTT.

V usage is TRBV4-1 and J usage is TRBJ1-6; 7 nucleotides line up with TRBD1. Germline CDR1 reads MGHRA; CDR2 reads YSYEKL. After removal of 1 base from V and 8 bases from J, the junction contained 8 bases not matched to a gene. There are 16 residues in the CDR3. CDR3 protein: CASSQARQGPDSPLHF. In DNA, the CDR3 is TGCGCCAGCAGCCAAGCCCGACAGGGTCCGGATTCACCCCTCCACTTT.

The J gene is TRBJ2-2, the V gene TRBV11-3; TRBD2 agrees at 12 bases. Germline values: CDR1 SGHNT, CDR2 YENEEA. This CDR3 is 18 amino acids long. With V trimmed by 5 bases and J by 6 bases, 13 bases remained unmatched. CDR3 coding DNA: TGTGCCAGCAGCCCAGGACTAGCGGGGCGCCCCAGGGCCGGGGAGCTGTTTTTT. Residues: CASSPGLAGRPRAGELFF.

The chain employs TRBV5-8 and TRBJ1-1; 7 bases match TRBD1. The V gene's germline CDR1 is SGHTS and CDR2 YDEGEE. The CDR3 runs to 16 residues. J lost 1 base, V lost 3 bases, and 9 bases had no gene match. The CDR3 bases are TGTGCCAGCAGCTCGGCCGGGACAGCCTCGAACACTGAAGCTTTCTTT. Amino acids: CASSSAGTASNTEAFF.

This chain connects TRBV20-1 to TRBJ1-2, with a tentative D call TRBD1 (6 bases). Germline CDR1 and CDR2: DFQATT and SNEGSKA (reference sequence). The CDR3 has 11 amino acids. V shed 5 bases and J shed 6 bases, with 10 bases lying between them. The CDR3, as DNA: TGCAGTGCTCGAGCAGGGGATGGCTACACCTTC. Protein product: CSARAGDGYTF.

The CDR3 loop is CASRGRVTVDTGELFF. CDR3 nucleotide sequence: TGCGCCAGCAGGGGGAGGGTGACGGTGGACACCGGGGAGCTGTTTTTT. The chain is built from TRBV5-1 and TRBJ2-2; 7 bases fit TRBD2. Trimming at V came to 5 bases and at J to 3 bases, leaving 10 bases not matched to a gene. The CDR3 consists of 16 residues. Germline V lookup: CDR1 SGHRS, CDR2 YFSETQ.

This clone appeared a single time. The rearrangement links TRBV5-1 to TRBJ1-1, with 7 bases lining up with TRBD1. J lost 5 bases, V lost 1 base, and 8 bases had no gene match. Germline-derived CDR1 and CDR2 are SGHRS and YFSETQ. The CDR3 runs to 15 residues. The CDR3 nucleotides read TGCGCCAGCAGCTTGTCTTCCGGGACAGCTACTGAAGCTTTCTTT. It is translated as CASSLSSGTATEAFF. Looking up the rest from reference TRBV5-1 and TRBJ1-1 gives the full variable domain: KAGVTQTPRYLIKTRGQQVTLSCSPISGHRSVSWYQQTPGQGLQFLFEYFSETQRNKGNFPGRFSGRQFSNSRSEMNVSTLELGDSALYLCASSLSSGTATEAFFGQGTRLTVV.

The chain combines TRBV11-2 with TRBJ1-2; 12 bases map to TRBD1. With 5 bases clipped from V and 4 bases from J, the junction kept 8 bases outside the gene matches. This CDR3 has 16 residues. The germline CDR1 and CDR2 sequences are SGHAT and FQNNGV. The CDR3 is CASSPHRDRGLYGYTF. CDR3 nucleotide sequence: TGTGCCAGCAGCCCCCACCGGGACAGGGGGCTCTATGGCTACACCTTC.

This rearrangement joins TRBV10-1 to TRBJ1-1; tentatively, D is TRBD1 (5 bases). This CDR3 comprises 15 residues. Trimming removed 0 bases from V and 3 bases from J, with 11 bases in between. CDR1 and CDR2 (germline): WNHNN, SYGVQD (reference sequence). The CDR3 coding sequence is TGCGCCAGCAGTGAGTCAGGGACTACGGACACTGAAGCTTTCTTT. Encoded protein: CASSESGTTDTEAFF.

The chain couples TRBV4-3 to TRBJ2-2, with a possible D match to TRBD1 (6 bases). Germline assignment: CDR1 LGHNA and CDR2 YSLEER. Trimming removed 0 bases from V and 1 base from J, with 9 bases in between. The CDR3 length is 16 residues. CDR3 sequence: CASSQEWTVNTGELFF. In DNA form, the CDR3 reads TGCGCCAGCAGCCAAGAATGGACAGTGAACACCGGGGAGCTGTTTTTT.

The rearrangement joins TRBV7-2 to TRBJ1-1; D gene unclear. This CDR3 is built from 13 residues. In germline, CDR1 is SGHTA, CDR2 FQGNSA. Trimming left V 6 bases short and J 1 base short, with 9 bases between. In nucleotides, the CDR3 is TGTGCCAGCAGACCGACACCGAACACTGAAGCTTTCTTT. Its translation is CASRPTPNTEAFF.

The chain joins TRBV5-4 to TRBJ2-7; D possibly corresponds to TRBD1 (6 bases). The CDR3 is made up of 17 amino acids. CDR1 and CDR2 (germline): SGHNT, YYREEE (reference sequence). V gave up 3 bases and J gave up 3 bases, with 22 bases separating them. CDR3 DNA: TGTGCCAGCAGCTCCCATCCGCCAAGGGGGTATTTCTACGAGCAGTACTTC. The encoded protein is CASSSHPPRGYFYEQYF.